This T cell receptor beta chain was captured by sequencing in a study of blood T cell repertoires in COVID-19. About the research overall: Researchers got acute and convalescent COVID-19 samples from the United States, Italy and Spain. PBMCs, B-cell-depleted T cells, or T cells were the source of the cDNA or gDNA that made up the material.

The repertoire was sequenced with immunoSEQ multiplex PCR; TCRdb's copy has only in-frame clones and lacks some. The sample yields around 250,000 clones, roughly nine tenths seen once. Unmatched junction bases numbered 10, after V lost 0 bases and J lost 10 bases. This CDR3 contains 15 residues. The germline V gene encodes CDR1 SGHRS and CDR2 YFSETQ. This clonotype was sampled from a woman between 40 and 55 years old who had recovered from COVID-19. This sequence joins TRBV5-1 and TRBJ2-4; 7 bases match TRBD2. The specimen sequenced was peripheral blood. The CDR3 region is CASSLEAGAARIQYF. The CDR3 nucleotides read TGCGCCAGCAGCTTGGAGGCGGGAGCGGCCCGGATTCAGTACTTC.